The next 22 T cell receptor beta chains were all read from a single sample in a study of cytomegalovirus exposure and HLA in healthy donors. The method was immunoSEQ multiplex PCR; TCRdb's version includes in-frame clones alone and lacks a portion of them. This sample has about 71,000 clones, with around 95% found just once. The sample taken for sequencing was PBMCs. The receptor set was obtained from a young man in good health and CMV-seropositive.

This chain links TRBV7-8 with TRBJ1-3, with a possible D match to TRBD1 (5 bases). This CDR3 spans 14 amino acids. Germline CDR1 and CDR2: SGHVS and FQNEAQ. V was shortened by 5 bases and J by 2 bases, with 10 bases between the two germline ends. CDR3 bases: TGTGCCAGCAGCCCATCGGGGGCTGGAAACACCATATATTTT. Translating gives CASSPSGAGNTIYF.

This rearrangement joins TRBV6-4 to TRBJ2-2; 7 bases align to TRBD1. The CDR3 is 16 amino acids. The germline V gene encodes CDR1 MRHNA and CDR2 SNTAGT. V was pared by 2 bases and J by 3 bases, with 6 bases of the junction left unmatched. CDR3: CASSDTDRDDTGELFF. Written as DNA, the CDR3 is TGTGCCAGCAGTGACACCGACAGGGACGACACCGGGGAGCTGTTTTTT.

This clone was counted once. The chain joins TRBV7-8 to TRBJ1-6, with D tentatively TRBD1 (5 bases). Deletions cut 1 base from V and 1 base from J, with 5 bases between. CDR3 length: 15 residues. Germline V gene lookup returns CDR1 SGHVS and CDR2 FQNEAQ. CDR3 in amino acids: CASSLDRSYNSPLHF. For the CDR3, the DNA is TGTGCCAGCAGCTTAGACAGGTCCTATAATTCACCCCTCCACTTT.

The rearrangement joins TRBV5-1 to TRBJ2-7; 10 bases align to TRBD1. Trimming at V came to 4 bases and at J to 4 bases, leaving 8 bases not matched to a gene. CDR1 and CDR2 (germline): SGHRS, YFSETQ. The CDR3 runs 15 residues. This chain's CDR3 is CASSPTGQGIYEQYF. CDR3 in DNA: TGCGCCAGCAGCCCTACGGGACAGGGGATTTACGAGCAGTACTTC.

The sample holds one count of this clone. This chain connects TRBV5-4 to TRBJ1-4, with 10 bases aligning to TRBD1. CDR3 length: 15 amino acids. Germline V lookup: CDR1 SGHNT, CDR2 YYREEE (reference sequence). With V trimmed by 6 bases and J by 5 bases, 7 bases remained unmatched. The DNA of the CDR3 is TGTGCCAGCACCCGGGACAGGGGTCTAAATGAAAAACTGTTTTTT. This translates into CASTRDRGLNEKLFF. The full variable domain, with the rest looked up from reference TRBV5-4 and TRBJ1-4, is ETGVTQSPTHLIKTRGQQVTLRCSSQSGHNTVSWYQQALGQGPQFIFQYYREEENGRGNFPPRFSGLQFPNYSSELNVNALELDDSALYLCASTRDRGLNEKLFFGSGTQLSVL.

J is TRBJ2-2 and V is TRBV5-1; a possible D gene is TRBD2 (5 bases). The CDR3 is 18 residues long. The V and J ends lost 0 bases and 5 bases respectively, with 20 bases between them. Germline V gene sequence: CDR1 SGHRS, CDR2 YFSETQ. Here the CDR3 DNA reads TGCGCCAGCAGCTTGGGCCCGAGGGTAGCGAGGACTACCGGGGAGCTGTTTTTT. It specifies CASSLGPRVARTTGELFF.

The chain uses TRBV2 and TRBJ1-2; tentative D call: TRBD1 (6 bases). Trimming cost V 3 bases and J 2 bases, with 13 bases left between them. Germline CDR1 and CDR2: SNHLY and FYNNEI. CDR3 length: 15 residues. Here the CDR3 reads CASSDRGGPNYGYTF. The CDR3 nucleotides are TGTGCCAGCAGTGACAGGGGCGGCCCGAACTATGGCTACACCTTC.

The chain links TRBV18 to TRBJ2-7; the D gene is possibly TRBD2 (7 bases). The CDR3 covers 14 residues. CDR1 and CDR2 from the germline V gene are KGHSH and LQKENI. Deletions cut 3 bases from V and 3 bases from J, with 12 bases between. As DNA, the CDR3 is TGTGCCAGCTCACCCGCGGGGGCGATCTACGAGCAGTACTTC. Protein product: CASSPAGAIYEQYF. The variable domain in full, with the rest retrieved from reference TRBV18 and TRBJ2-7, is NAGVMQNPRHLVRRRGQEARLRCSPMKGHSHVYWYRQLPEEGLKFMVYLQKENIIDESGMPKERFSAEFPKEGPSILRIQQVVRGDSAAYFCASSPAGAIYEQYFGPGTRLTVT.

The V call is TRBV19, the J call TRBJ2-4, with D perhaps TRBD2 (6 bases). The CDR3 covers 13 residues. V was clipped by 6 bases and J by 6 bases, with 12 bases between them. Germline values: CDR1 LNHDA, CDR2 SQIVND (reference sequence). CDR3 in DNA: TGTGCCAGTAGCAACCGGGACTTAAACATTCAGTACTTC. Its protein is CASSNRDLNIQYF.

This clone occurred once. This chain links TRBV29-1 with TRBJ2-7; D is uncertain. The CDR3 contains 11 residues. V was trimmed by 7 bases and J by 1 base, leaving 8 bases between them. From germline, CDR1 is SQVTM and CDR2 ANQGSEA. DNA for the CDR3: TGCAGCGCAGGCCTTTCCTACGAGCAGTACTTC. Translated, it gives CSAGLSYEQYF.

The chain joins TRBV5-1 to TRBJ1-2; no clear D gene. Trimming pared 3 bases from V and 4 bases from J, leaving 7 bases between. This CDR3 contains 12 residues. Germline V gene data show CDR1 as SGHRS and CDR2 as YFSETQ. This CDR3 reads CASSSGLYGYTF. The CDR3 DNA is TGCGCCAGCAGCTCCGGACTCTATGGCTACACCTTC.

The rearrangement joins TRBV7-2 to TRBJ2-7, with 8 positions matching TRBD1. This CDR3 region has 15 residues. The V gene end was trimmed by 6 bases and the J gene end by 5 bases; junction bases not matched to a gene: 12. Germline CDR1 reads SGHTA; CDR2 reads FQGNSA. Written as DNA, the CDR3 is TGTGCCAGCAGTCCCTGGACAGGGCCCGTAAACGAGCAGTACTTC. Translating it yields CASSPWTGPVNEQYF.

The chain combines TRBV6-5 with TRBJ1-5; D unresolved. Germline V gene data show CDR1 as MNHEY and CDR2 as SVGAGI. The ends were cut back, 0 bases at V and 6 bases at J, with 12 bases in the middle. This CDR3 region has 15 residues. This chain's CDR3 is CASSYSSGAGQPQHF. CDR3 DNA: TGTGCCAGCAGTTACTCGAGCGGCGCGGGTCAGCCCCAGCATTTT.

The chain combines TRBV7-9 with TRBJ2-5, with 7 bases that match TRBD1. CDR3 length: 14 amino acids. V lost 4 bases, J lost 2 bases, and 4 bases stayed unmatched. Germline assignment: CDR1 SEHNR and CDR2 FQNEAQ (reference sequence). This CDR3 is CASSWGTAQETQYF. The CDR3 DNA reads as TGTGCCAGCAGCTGGGGGACAGCACAAGAGACCCAGTACTTC.

CDR3 nucleotide sequence: TGTGCCAGCAGTTCAATCCAAAACACTGAAGCTTTCTTT. Its protein is CASSSIQNTEAFF. The chain uses TRBV6-1 and TRBJ1-1, with D hard to call. Germline V gives CDR1 MNHNS, CDR2 SASEGT. The ends were cut back, 5 bases at V and 2 bases at J, with 9 bases in the middle. The CDR3 is 13 amino acids.

The chain combines TRBV19 with TRBJ2-7, with TRBD2 matching over 9 bases. Germline V gene sequence: CDR1 LNHDA, CDR2 SQIVND (reference sequence). CDR3 length equals 15 residues. The J segment lost 0 bases and the V segment lost 1 base, leaving 1 base of the junction unmatched. The CDR3 spells CASSIGLAASYEQYF. In nucleotides, the CDR3 is TGTGCCAGTAGTATAGGACTAGCGGCCTCCTACGAGCAGTACTTC.

The chain has TRBV10-1 and TRBJ2-7, with TRBD1 matching 8 bases. Germline values: CDR1 WNHNN, CDR2 SYGVQD (reference sequence). This CDR3 contains 13 residues. V shed 6 bases, J shed 7 bases, and the junction held 8 bases outside the gene matches. The CDR3 spells CASSFQGAGEQYF. CDR3 bases: TGCGCCAGCAGCTTTCAGGGGGCAGGTGAGCAGTACTTC.

The chain employs TRBV7-9 and TRBJ2-7; TRBD1 aligns across 9 bases. The CDR3 totals 14 residues. After removal of 5 bases from V and 2 bases from J, the junction contained 4 bases not matched to a gene. The germline gives CDR1 SEHNR, CDR2 FQNEAQ (reference sequence). This CDR3 reads CASSLDRGTYEQYF. The CDR3 coding sequence is TGTGCCAGCAGCCTGGACAGGGGTACCTACGAGCAGTACTTC.

This chain links TRBV28 with TRBJ1-4, with 10 nucleotides matching TRBD1. V trimming: 2 bases; J trimming: 8 bases; junction bases outside the gene matches: 5. CDR1 MDHEN and CDR2 SYDVKM come from the germline V gene. The CDR3 contains 15 residues. The CDR3 loop reads CASSLLGTGEEKLFF. CDR3 DNA sequence: TGTGCCAGCAGTTTACTCGGGACAGGGGAAGAAAAACTGTTTTTT.

As DNA, the CDR3 is TGTGCCAGCAGTTTGGCAGGTACAGGGACCGCTAACTATGGCTACACCTTC. Translating it yields CASSLAGTGTANYGYTF. This chain joins TRBV27 and TRBJ1-2; D may be TRBD1 (6 bases). Trimming removed 3 bases at V and 0 bases at J, with 17 bases between. In germline, CDR1 is MNHEY, CDR2 SMNVEV (reference sequence). This CDR3 comprises 17 residues.

This clone appeared a single time. The chain links TRBV5-1 to TRBJ2-5, with TRBD2 matching over 11 bases. The J call may be faulty, since TRBJ2-7 better matches the DNA end. There are 15 residues in the CDR3. Germline V gene data show CDR1 as SGHRS and CDR2 as YFSETQ. The CDR3, as DNA: TGCGCCAGCAGCTGGCGTACTAGCGGGAGTTACGAGCAGTACTTC. This sequence encodes CASSWRTSGSYEQYF.

The chain links TRBV5-5 to TRBJ1-2, with D perhaps matching TRBD1 (6 bases). The length of the CDR3 is 14 residues. The V end was cut by 4 bases, the J end by 7 bases, with 17 bases between. Germline values: CDR1 SGHKS, CDR2 YYEKEE (reference sequence). CDR3 coding DNA: TGTGCCAGCAGCATACTACAGGGTGCATTTGGCTACACCTTC. This sequence encodes CASSILQGAFGYTF. Using reference TRBV5-5 and TRBJ1-2 for the parts outside the CDR3, the full variable domain is DAGVTQSPTHLIKTRGQQVTLRCSPISGHKSVSWYQQVLGQGPQFIFQYYEKEERGRGNFPDRFSARQFPNYSSELNVNALLLGDSALYLCASSILQGAFGYTFGSGTRLTVV.